The T cell receptor beta chain under discussion was sequenced for a study of control samples from healthy donors and cancer patients. Germline-derived CDR1 and CDR2 are SGHRS and YFSETQ. The junction had 7 bases not matched to a gene; V was cut back by 4 bases and J by 5 bases. CDR3 length: 15 amino acids. Sequenced by immunoSEQ multiplex PCR; TCRdb stores in-frame clones only, minus some. The sample has 150,000 to 200,000 clones, around nine tenths seen once. The clonotype originates from a man aged 25-40 years in good health. The sample taken for sequencing was blood. The chain combines TRBV5-1 with TRBJ1-2, with TRBD1 matching 11 bases. The CDR3 coding sequence is TGCGCCAGCAGCGCGGAGGGACAGGGGGGATATGGCTACACCTTC. It translates to CASSAEGQGGYGYTF.